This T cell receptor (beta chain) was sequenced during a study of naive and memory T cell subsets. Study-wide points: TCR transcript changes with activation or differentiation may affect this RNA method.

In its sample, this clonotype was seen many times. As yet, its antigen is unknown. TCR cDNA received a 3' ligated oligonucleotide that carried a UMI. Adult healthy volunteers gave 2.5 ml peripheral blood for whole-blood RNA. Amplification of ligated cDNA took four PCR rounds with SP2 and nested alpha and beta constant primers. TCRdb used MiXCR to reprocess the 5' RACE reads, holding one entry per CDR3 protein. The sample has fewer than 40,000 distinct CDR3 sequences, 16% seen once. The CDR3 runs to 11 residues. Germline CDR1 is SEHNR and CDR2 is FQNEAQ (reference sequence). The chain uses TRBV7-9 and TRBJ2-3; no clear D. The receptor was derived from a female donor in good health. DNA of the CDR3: TGTGCGCTGAGGCGCACAGATACGCAGTATTTT. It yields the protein CALRRTDTQYF.